These 6 T cell receptor beta chains share one sample of origin, sequenced in a study of shared clonotypes between healthy human individuals. Measured with immunoSEQ multiplex PCR; TCRdb has only the in-frame clones, and not every one. This repertoire shows fewer than 500,000 clones, approximately 79% found once; its top ten account for about 12%. The source material was PBMCs. These receptors came from a woman aged 40-49 years in good health. Some clones in this sample may be carry-over from other donors' samples.

This chain uses TRBV19 with TRBJ1-2, with TRBD1 matching 8 bases. With 6 bases clipped from V and 1 base from J, the junction kept 4 bases outside the gene matches. The CDR3 runs to 14 residues. In germline, CDR1 is LNHDA, CDR2 SQIVND (reference sequence). CDR3 protein: CASRRGQDNYGYTF. In DNA form, the CDR3 reads TGTGCCAGTAGAAGGGGACAGGATAACTATGGCTACACCTTC.

To note about this clone: The conserved phenylalanine or tryptophan is not found at the CDR3 terminus, so this likely reflects a read error. The chain couples TRBV7-2 to TRBJ2-7; TRBD1 matches at 10 bases. Germline lookup yields CDR1 SGHTA and CDR2 FQGNSA. Trimming cost V 1 base and J 3 bases; bases outside gene matches: 3. The CDR3 consists of 15 residues. In DNA, the CDR3 is TGTGCCAGCAGCTTAGTGGGACAGGGGCACTACGAGCAGTACCTC. It specifies CASSLVGQGHYEQYL.

The chain links TRBV10-2 to TRBJ2-1; 15 nucleotides agree with TRBD2. Per the germline V gene, CDR1 is WSHSY and CDR2 is SAAADI. J lost 6 bases, V lost 6 bases, and 0 bases had no gene match. The CDR3 has 14 residues. The CDR3 spells CASRGLAGGNEQFF. CDR3 sequence (DNA): TGCGCCAGCAGGGGACTAGCGGGAGGCAATGAGCAGTTCTTC.

The J gene is TRBJ2-3, the V gene TRBV27; a weak D match, TRBD1 (5 bases). The CDR3 is 17 residues long. The V end was cut by 0 bases, the J end by 2 bases, with 15 bases between. CDR1 is MNHEY, CDR2 SMNVEV, per germline (reference sequence). The CDR3 spells CASSLSLRVKDTDTQYF. CDR3 sequence (DNA): TGTGCCAGCAGTTTATCGCTCAGGGTTAAAGACACAGATACGCAGTATTTT.

The chain uses TRBV29-1 and TRBJ2-5; D remains ambiguous. The V and J ends lost 4 bases and 1 base respectively, with 10 bases between them. Per germline, CDR1 SQVTM and CDR2 ANQGSEA. The CDR3 sequence is 13 residues long. DNA of the CDR3: TGCAGCGTTGGTTACGAGCCCCAAGAGACCCAGTACTTC. Protein product: CSVGYEPQETQYF.

The chain has TRBV30 and TRBJ2-3, with D tentatively TRBD1 (5 bases). The CDR3 runs to 11 residues. Per germline, CDR1 GTSNPN and CDR2 SVGIG (reference sequence). Between the trimmed V and J ends, which lost 5 bases and 10 bases, there was a span of 13 bases. The CDR3 reads CAWGRVGAQYF. In nucleotides, the CDR3 is TGTGCCTGGGGCAGGGTTGGTGCGCAGTATTTT.